This T cell receptor beta chain derives from a study of T cell responses to AZD1222 COVID-19 vaccine. Sequenced by immunoSEQ multiplex PCR; TCRdb stores in-frame clones only, minus some. The data hold around 180,000 clones, with roughly 90% observed a single time. There are 13 residues in the CDR3. The V end was cut by 1 base, the J end by 4 bases, with 7 bases between. Germline CDR1 and CDR2: LGHDT and YNNKEL (reference sequence). Details on this clone: Other DNA sequences from this sample encode an identical CDR3 as well.

Sequencing was performed on peripheral blood, taken on day 0 of AZD1222 vaccination. This chain links TRBV3-1 (or the pseudogene TRBV3-2) with TRBJ1-2; the D gene is possibly TRBD1 (5 bases). The source of this sequence is an adult in good health. The CDR3 bases are TGTGCCAGCAGCCAAGGACAGTTCTATGGCTACACCTTC. This gives the protein CASSQGQFYGYTF.